This entry is about one TCR beta chain. Its antigen is still unknown. Per-nucleotide qualities are absent, and no much larger clonotype sits a single base away. The CDR3 runs 15 residues from the cysteine to the phenylalanine. Solely the CDR3 DNA is kept, with 45 bases framed from the first base. According to the germline V gene, CDR1 reads SQVTM and CDR2 reads ANQGSEA. The germline ends are 16 bases apart after V is trimmed by 4 bases and J by 0 bases. The entry originates in a study of Ad26.COV2.S vaccination and SARS-CoV-2 variants (dated by TCRdb to the early 2020s). As for the study more broadly: Vaccine-arm donors were drawn from COV1001, a multicentre, randomized, double-blind, placebo-controlled phase I-IIa trial of Ad26.COV2.S in healthy adults. Ad26.COV2.S was administered intramuscularly at a dose of 5x10^10 or 1x10^11 viral particles, either as one shot or as two shots given 56 days apart. Sequencing of the TCRbeta repertoire served to evaluate the specificity and breadth of SARS-CoV-2-reactive T cell receptors following Ad26.COV2.S vaccination. The TCR-sequenced set comprised around 30 samples: some 20 Ad26.COV2.S vaccine recipients, 5 placebo recipients and 8 SARS-CoV-2 convalescent individuals. Participants in the trial were split at random into five groups of five each, receiving low-dose or high-dose Ad26.COV2.S once or twice, or else placebo on both occasions. Investigators did not know the trial group allocation while performing experiments and assessing outcomes. Summary of the overall study and its limitations: According to the authors, total T cell responses may have been underestimated by the TCR breadth and depth analyses. After vaccination, spike-specific CD8+ and CD4+ T cell responses were reported to show substantial breadth. Vaccine and placebo recipients had similar non-spike TCR breadth, a finding consistent with the vaccine containing only spike. The study was not powered for comparison of responses between vaccine doses or regimens. Ad26.COV2.S recipients had higher spike-specific TCR breadth than placebo recipients (P = 0.0014).

The immunoSEQ Assay was the method used to sequence TCRbeta CDR3 regions. After extraction, genomic DNA underwent amplification by bias-controlled multiplex PCR, followed by high-throughput sequencing. In the original analysis: To quantify the absolute abundance of every unique TCRbeta CDR3 region, sequences were collapsed and filtered. T cell fraction was estimated by normalization of TCRbeta template counts to usable DNA, with usable DNA being measured through amplification of reference genes present in all nucleated cells. Repertoire TCRs were annotated as SARS-CoV-2-specific by exact matching of V gene, CDR3 amino acid sequence and J gene to a known reactive TCR set. The reference SARS-CoV-2 TCR set was derived from MIRA and filtered for enrichment in COVID-19-positive ImmuneCODE repertoires, a step that removed public or cross-reactive TCRs. Using the MIRA antigens, annotated TCRs were further analysed by specific ORF or by position within an ORF. Depth was the summed frequency of annotated unique rearrangements, while breadth was defined as annotated unique rearrangements over total unique productive rearrangements. Two-sided Wilcoxon rank-sum tests were applied when comparing TCR breadth between groups. Sourced from immuneACCESS, this table was stored by TCRdb with only in-frame sequences that have V and J called. A share of the clones is absent; for the studies checked, an unresolved V gene accounts for under half, and the remainder has no known explanation. V and J calls and clone size are given by that table; D and trimming were obtained from the DNA. In this sample the table shows over 350,000 clones, 75% to 90% of which occur a single time. The ten biggest clones cover roughly 3% of the sample.

The sample's treatment or condition label is to be understood as: some 20 received Ad26.COV2.S at low or high dose, single or two shots; about 5 received placebo; per-sample allocation not given. Repertoires of vaccine and placebo recipients were sequenced from samples collected on day 63 after the first injection. Between 29 July and 7 August 2020, Cohort 1b enrolled about two dozen adults aged 18-55 years at one site in Boston, USA. Ad26.COV2.S was a replication-incompetent adenovirus type 26 vector expressing a prefusion-stabilized SARS-CoV-2 spike protein from the original Wuhan strain. The chain is assembled from TRBV29-1 and TRBJ2-7; the best D guess is TRBD1, with 5 bases matching. The origin of this receptor is a person between 18 and 65 years old who received the Ad26.COV2.S COVID-19 vaccine or a placebo. The specimen was peripheral blood, collected in a trial of Ad26.COV2.S vaccine versus placebo. The DNA sequence is given as TGCAGCGTTGGGGCAGGGCCAAGCTTCTCCTACGAGCAGTACTTC. It translates as CSVGAGPSFSYEQYF.